This T cell receptor (beta chain) was profiled in a study of blood T cell repertoires in COVID-19. Across 20 to 25 US areas, participants ranged in age from about 18 to 89 years. Two consecutive negative NP/OP PCR tests, clearance, or resolved symptoms defined Cohort 3 recovery. The protocol was immunoSEQ multiplex PCR, while the TCRdb copy is restricted to in-frame clones and leaves out a portion. This table has around 280,000 clones, around 88% appearing once. Between the trimmed V and J ends, which lost 0 bases and 4 bases, there was a span of 12 bases. The CDR3 totals 15 residues. Per the germline V gene, CDR1 is SGHTA and CDR2 is FQGTGA.

The TCR originated in a woman in her thirties or forties who had recovered from COVID-19. This chain joins TRBV7-3 and TRBJ1-1, with D unresolved. Material for sequencing was PBMCs or T cells enriched from blood (not recorded which). This chain's CDR3 is CASSLTGDRSTEAFF. In DNA, the CDR3 is TGTGCCAGCAGCTTAACCGGGGATAGGAGCACTGAAGCTTTCTTT. Together with reference TRBV7-3 and TRBJ1-1, the CDR3 gives the full variable domain: GAGVSQTPSNKVTEKGKYVELRCDPISGHTALYWYRQSLGQGPEFLIYFQGTGAADDSGLPNDRFFAVRPEGSVSTLKIQRTERGDSAVYLCASSLTGDRSTEAFFGQGTRLTVV.